This T cell receptor beta chain was found in a study of blood T cell repertoires in COVID-19. Background on the study: Sites in the United States, Italy and Spain provided acute and convalescent COVID-19 samples. The analysed material was cDNA or gDNA that came from T cells, B-cell-depleted T cells, or PBMCs.

As handled by the study authors: It was from reference gene primer amplification that nucleated cell counts were estimated. Sequencing used immunoSEQ multiplex PCR; TCRdb keeps in-frame clones, though not all of them. D and trimming come from the DNA, and the V and J calls and clone size come from that table. The table shows 250,000 to 350,000 clones, with roughly 88% occurring only once. In Cohort 3, a recovered donor had either two negative PCRs, clearance, or symptom resolution. Per the germline V gene, CDR1 is SEHNR and CDR2 is FQNEAQ (reference sequence). The J segment lost 10 bases and the V segment lost 5 bases, leaving 9 bases of the junction unmatched. This CDR3 spans 15 amino acids.

The sequencing input was PBMCs or T cells enriched from blood (not recorded which). V usage is TRBV7-9 and J usage is TRBJ1-6; 9 bases align to TRBD1. This receptor was taken from a woman under 40 who had recovered from COVID-19. CDR3 nucleotide sequence: TGTGCCAGCAGCATGCGGGACAGGGTTATCTCACCCCTCCACTTT. Its protein is CASSMRDRVISPLHF.